This entry concerns a single T cell receptor beta chain. CDR3 length: 15 amino acids. Germline-derived CDR1 and CDR2 are MNHNS and SASEGT. With V trimmed by 2 bases and J by 8 bases, 7 bases remained unmatched. This sample is part of a study of blood T cell repertoires in COVID-19. Across the study: Spain, Italy and the United States supplied samples that represented acute and convalescent COVID-19. PBMCs, B-cell-depleted T cells, or T cells provided the cDNA or gDNA that made up the material.

The protocol was immunoSEQ multiplex PCR, while the TCRdb copy is restricted to in-frame clones and leaves out a portion. The sample yields 150,000 to 200,000 clones, approximately 87% seen once. The sequenced material came from peripheral blood. The rearrangement joins TRBV6-1 to TRBJ2-2, with TRBD1 matching over 8 bases. The clonotype was recovered from a woman between 65 and 79 years old with COVID-19, enrolled during active disease. The CDR3 DNA reads as TGTGCCAGCAGTGAACCGGGACAGGCCGTTGGGGAGCTGTTTTTT. Its protein product is CASSEPGQAVGELFF.